A single sample gave rise to the 18 T cell receptor beta chains below, sequenced in a study of cytomegalovirus exposure and HLA in healthy donors. PCR used 60 Vbeta primers and 13 Jbeta primers. Assay used: immunoSEQ multiplex PCR; TCRdb lists only in-frame clones, some missing. Altogether 120,000 or so clones are present, about 79% being singletons, with the ten largest covering 1.5% to 2%. The specimen was PBMCs. The receptor set was obtained from a man aged 18 to 35 in good health and CMV-seronegative.

The rearrangement links TRBV30 to TRBJ1-5; 7 positions match TRBD1. This CDR3 contains 15 residues. The ends lost 0 bases at V and 2 bases at J; junction bases unmatched: 4. CDR1 and CDR2 (germline): GTSNPN, SVGIG (reference sequence). The CDR3 DNA is TGTGCCTGGAGTGTAACAGGGGCTGGCAATCAGCCCCAGCATTTT. Amino acids: CAWSVTGAGNQPQHF.

The V and J genes are TRBV2 and TRBJ2-3; 11 bases align to TRBD2. Trimming removed 1 base from V and 2 bases from J; junction bases left unmatched: 5. The V gene's germline CDR1 is SNHLY and CDR2 FYNNEI. CDR3 size: 17 residues. The CDR3 sequence is CASSEGLAGIYTDTQYF. In DNA form, the CDR3 reads TGTGCCAGCAGTGAAGGACTAGCGGGGATCTACACAGATACGCAGTATTTT.

The chain joins TRBV11-2 to TRBJ2-1, with 13 bases fitting TRBD2. Losses at the gene ends were 2 bases for V and 10 bases for J; bases not matched to a gene: 11. CDR1 and CDR2 from the germline V gene are SGHAT and FQNNGV. This CDR3 contains 17 residues. The DNA of the CDR3 is TGTGCCAGCAGCTTACGGACTAGCGGGAGTAGCGGGGGAGAGCAGTTCTTC. This encodes CASSLRTSGSSGGEQFF.

The chain is built from TRBV7-8 and TRBJ2-2, with 8 positions matching TRBD1. V lost 6 bases and J lost 8; bases outside the gene matches: 5. There are 13 residues in the CDR3. Germline loops: CDR1 SGHVS, CDR2 FQNEAQ. The CDR3: CASSRQGKGELFF. The CDR3 DNA follows: TGTGCCAGCAGTAGACAGGGGAAAGGGGAGCTGTTTTTT.

V gene TRBV19 combines with J gene TRBJ1-1; tentatively, D is TRBD1 (5 bases). The CDR3 loop spans 13 amino acids. Trimming pared 3 bases from V and 5 bases from J, leaving 10 bases between. CDR1 is LNHDA and CDR2 is SQIVND in the germline V gene (reference sequence). The CDR3 is CASSMTVFTEAFF. CDR3 sequence (DNA): TGTGCCAGTAGTATGACAGTGTTTACTGAAGCTTTCTTT.

The CDR3 bases are TGTGCCAGCAGGGGACTAGCGGGAGGTAATGAGCAGTTCTTC. Translation gives CASRGLAGGNEQFF. The chain has TRBV5-6 and TRBJ2-1; 15 positions match TRBD2. Germline V gene lookup returns CDR1 SGHDT and CDR2 YYEEEE. The CDR3 spans 14 residues. V was pared by 5 bases and J by 7 bases, with 1 base of the junction left unmatched.

CDR3 residues: CASSPASVGQETQYF. In DNA form, the CDR3 reads TGTGCCAGCTCACCCGCTAGCGTGGGCCAAGAGACCCAGTACTTC. The rearrangement uses TRBV18 and TRBJ2-5, with D perhaps TRBD2 (6 bases). Germline-derived CDR1 and CDR2 are KGHSH and LQKENI. V lost 3 bases, J lost 1 base, and 12 bases lay in between. The CDR3 is 15 residues long.

The chain recombines TRBV6-5 with TRBJ2-3; D not resolved. Germline CDR1 reads MNHEY; CDR2 reads SVGAGI. This CDR3 is built from 12 residues. Deletions cut 6 bases from V and 5 bases from J, with 9 bases between. CDR3 region: CASSNPGDTQYF. The DNA for the CDR3 is TGTGCCAGCAGCAACCCAGGAGATACGCAGTATTTT.

A single count supports this clone. The rearrangement joins TRBV10-3 to TRBJ1-6; TRBD1 is a possible D gene (6 bases). V lost 5 bases and J lost 4, with 12 bases in between. In germline, CDR1 is ENHRY, CDR2 SYGVKD. This CDR3 contains 15 residues. The CDR3 loop is CAISPAQGYNSPLHF. The CDR3 DNA reads TGTGCCATCAGTCCCGCACAGGGTTATAATTCACCCCTCCACTTT.

V and J are TRBV10-1 and TRBJ2-2, with D hard to call. CDR1 WNHNN and CDR2 SYGVQD come from the germline V gene (reference sequence). The ends were cut back, 3 bases at V and 5 bases at J, with 4 bases in the middle. The CDR3 loop spans 12 amino acids. The CDR3: CASSDSTGELFF. The CDR3, as DNA: TGCGCCAGCAGTGATTCGACCGGGGAGCTGTTTTTT.

The chain combines TRBV23-1 with TRBJ2-1; D unresolved. TRBV23-1 is reported as an ORF; its role is uncertain. The CDR3 is 15 residues long. Trimming shortened V by 0 bases and J by 8 bases, and 14 bases separated the two germline ends. The CDR3 here is CASSQSKSGFDEQFF. The DNA of the CDR3 is TGCGCCAGCAGTCAATCGAAGTCAGGTTTCGATGAGCAGTTCTTC.

In nucleotides, the CDR3 is TGTGCCTGGAGTTCGGAGACAGATACGCAGTATTTT. Protein sequence: CAWSSETDTQYF. The V gene is TRBV30, the J gene TRBJ2-3; D not certain. V was shortened by 2 bases and J by 3 bases, with 6 bases between the two germline ends. This CDR3 has 12 residues. Per germline, CDR1 GTSNPN and CDR2 SVGIG (reference sequence).

Turning to this clone: One junction end does not reproduce the germline sequence, and a read error may be involved. The chain recombines TRBV7-7 with TRBJ2-5, with D possibly called TRBD1 or TRBD2 (6 bases each). This CDR3 has 15 residues. Per the germline V gene, CDR1 is SSHAT and CDR2 is FNYEAQ (reference sequence). As DNA, the CDR3 is TGTGCTAGCAGCTTAGGGGGGACATCCCAAGAGACCCAGTACTTC. It is translated as CASSLGGTSQETQYF.

The V call is TRBV5-1, the J call TRBJ2-5; D possibly corresponds to TRBD1 (5 bases). Deletions cut 5 bases from V and 3 bases from J, with 14 bases between. Per the germline V gene, CDR1 is SGHRS and CDR2 is YFSETQ. The CDR3 contains 14 residues. The CDR3 region has the DNA TGCGCCAGCAGTCTGGACACTGGGGAAGAGACCCAGTACTTC. Protein product: CASSLDTGEETQYF. The entire variable domain, with the rest obtained from reference TRBV5-1 and TRBJ2-5, is as follows: KAGVTQTPRYLIKTRGQQVTLSCSPISGHRSVSWYQQTPGQGLQFLFEYFSETQRNKGNFPGRFSGRQFSNSRSEMNVSTLELGDSALYLCASSLDTGEETQYFGPGTRLLVL.

A note on this clone: Just one base apart from a much larger clone, this may be a read error. This chain links TRBV11-3 with TRBJ2-3, with 8 nucleotides matching TRBD1. This CDR3 has 15 amino acids. Germline V gives CDR1 SGHNT, CDR2 YENEEA. The V and J ends lost 1 base and 1 base, in that order; junction bases with no gene match: 1. The CDR3 sequence: CASSLGQGRTDTQYF. The CDR3 DNA reads as TGTGCCAGCAGCTTAGGACAGGGGCGCACAGATACGCAGTATTTT.

This clone is a singleton in its sample. This chain connects TRBV6-5 to TRBJ2-5, with D maybe TRBD2 (5 bases). V was trimmed by 4 bases and J by 0 bases, leaving 12 bases between them. Germline V gene data show CDR1 as MNHEY and CDR2 as SVGAGI. This CDR3 contains 15 residues. CDR3 in amino acids: CASSLATYDQETQYF. The CDR3 DNA reads TGTGCCAGCAGTTTAGCGACGTACGACCAAGAGACCCAGTACTTC.

The chain employs TRBV7-6 and TRBJ2-2; 7 bases map to TRBD2. V lost 5 bases to trimming and J lost 6 bases; unmatched junction nucleotides: 12. CDR3 size: 16 residues. Germline CDR1 SGHVS, CDR2 FNYEAQ. This chain's CDR3 is CASSQVVAGDPGELFF. CDR3 DNA sequence: TGTGCCAGCAGCCAGGTTGTGGCGGGAGACCCCGGGGAGCTGTTTTTT. Based on the CDR3 plus reference TRBV7-6 and TRBJ2-2, the full variable domain is GAGVSQSPRYKVTKRGQDVALRCDPISGHVSLYWYRQALGQGPEFLTYFNYEAQQDKSGLPNDRFSAERPEGSISTLTIQRTEQRDSAMYRCASSQVVAGDPGELFFGEGSRLTVL.

The chain combines TRBV30 with TRBJ1-1; TRBD1 might be the D (6 bases). CDR3 length: 13 amino acids. Per germline, CDR1 GTSNPN and CDR2 SVGIG (reference sequence). The V gene lost 3 bases and the J gene lost 1 base, with 9 bases spanning the gap. CDR3 DNA: TGTGCCTGGAGGCGGGGGGCGAACACTGAAGCTTTCTTT. This encodes CAWRRGANTEAFF.